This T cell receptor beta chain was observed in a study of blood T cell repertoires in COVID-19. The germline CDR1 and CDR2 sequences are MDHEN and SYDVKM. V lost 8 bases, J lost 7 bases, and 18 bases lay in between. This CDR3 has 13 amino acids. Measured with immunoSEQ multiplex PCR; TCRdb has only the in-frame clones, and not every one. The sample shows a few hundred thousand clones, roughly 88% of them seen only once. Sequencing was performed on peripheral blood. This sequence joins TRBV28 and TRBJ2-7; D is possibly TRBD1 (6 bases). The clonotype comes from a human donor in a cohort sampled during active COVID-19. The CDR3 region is CASLQGHLREQYF. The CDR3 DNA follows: TGTGCCAGCCTACAGGGACATTTGCGGGAGCAGTACTTC. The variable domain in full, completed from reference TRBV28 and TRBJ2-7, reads DVKVTQSSRYLVKRTGEKVFLECVQDMDHENMFWYRQDPGLGLRLIYFSYDVKMKEKGDIPEGYSVSREKKERFSLILESASTNQTSMYLCASLQGHLREQYFGPGTRLTVT.